Below, 10 T cell receptor beta chains from the same sample are listed, as sequenced in a study of vaccination and CD4 T cells after COVID-19. The Oncomine TCR Beta short-read assay was what sequenced the DNA obtained from cultured CD4+ T cells. MiXCR was run by TCRdb on the PCR reads, yielding one entry per CDR3 protein. The sample carries 15,000 to 20,000 distinct CDR3 sequences, roughly 50% recorded once. For these TCRs, the target antigens are not known. Indicated treatment: roughly ten-day PBMC culture with coronavirus spike peptide pools or control peptides (ViraFEST assay). Sequenced here: CD4+ T cells from blood, cultured in vitro, sampled before SARS-CoV-2 vaccination. These receptors were taken from a human donor who had recovered from COVID-19.

The gene calls are TRBV10-2 and TRBJ1-6; D may be TRBD1 (5 bases). The CDR3 contains 17 residues. Germline V CDR1 and CDR2: WSHSY, SAAADI. Trimming removed 5 bases at V and 9 bases at J, with 23 bases between. This chain's CDR3 is CASSLTIGHGVGSPLHF. The CDR3 nucleotides read TGCGCCAGCAGTCTTACGATAGGACACGGCGTTGGTTCACCCCTCCACTTT.

V usage is TRBV7-9 and J usage is TRBJ1-6; D is ambiguous. This CDR3 has 16 amino acids. The V end lost 5 bases, the J end lost 7 bases, and 18 bases lay between the germline ends. CDR1 SEHNR and CDR2 FQNEAQ come from the germline V gene (reference sequence). This CDR3 reads CASSPRAPGSNSPLHF. CDR3 coding DNA: TGTGCCAGCAGCCCGAGAGCGCCTGGTAGCAATTCACCCCTCCACTTT.

This chain links TRBV7-3 with TRBJ2-7; perhaps TRBD2 as D (5 bases). The V end was cut by 5 bases, the J end by 8 bases, with 16 bases between. Germline V gives CDR1 SGHTA, CDR2 FQGTGA. The CDR3 spans 13 residues. The chain's CDR3 is CASSAGLEGKQYF. Written as DNA, the CDR3 is TGTGCCAGCAGCGCGGGTCTCGAGGGAAAGCAGTACTTC.

This clonotype came up a few times. V is TRBV27 and J is TRBJ1-2, with D perhaps matching TRBD1 (6 bases). The CDR3 runs to 16 residues. The V gene lost 5 bases and the J gene lost 0 bases, with 16 bases spanning the gap. CDR1 MNHEY and CDR2 SMNVEV come from the germline V gene (reference sequence). CDR3 residues: CASSPSTGRANYGYTF. The CDR3 DNA is TGTGCCAGCAGTCCGTCGACAGGCCGAGCTAACTATGGCTACACCTTC.

The chain couples TRBV6-1 to TRBJ1-6; TRBD1 is a possible D gene (5 bases). Germline V gene lookup returns CDR1 MNHNS and CDR2 SASEGT. CDR3 length: 12 residues. V was clipped by 7 bases and J by 10 bases, with 11 bases between them. In nucleotides, the CDR3 is TGTGCCAGCAACCACAGGAGCTCACCCCTCCACTTT. This sequence encodes CASNHRSSPLHF.

The V call is TRBV12-3 or TRBV12-4, the J call TRBJ2-7; D may be TRBD1 (5 bases). This CDR3 contains 14 residues. The V gene lost 6 bases and the J gene lost 2 bases, with 14 bases spanning the gap. The CDR3 DNA follows: TGTGCCAGCAGCCGAGACAGTGCCGCCTACGAGCAGTACTTC. This gives the protein CASSRDSAAYEQYF.

This clonotype has a handful of counts. This rearrangement joins TRBV20-1 to TRBJ2-1, with 10 bases that match TRBD2. Looked up from germline, CDR1 is DFQATT and CDR2 is SNEGSKA (reference sequence). CDR3 length: 18 amino acids. With V trimmed by 1 base and J by 4 bases, 13 bases remained unmatched. CDR3 nucleotides: TGCAGTGCTAGAGTGAGGACTAGCGGCGGTTCGAGGTACAATGAGCAGTTCTTC. Amino acids: CSARVRTSGGSRYNEQFF.

The chain has TRBV7-9 and TRBJ2-6, with D maybe TRBD1 (5 bases). The CDR3 covers 17 residues. CDR1 SEHNR and CDR2 FQNEAQ come from the germline V gene (reference sequence). V lost 5 bases, J lost 3 bases, and 17 bases lay in between. The CDR3 DNA reads as TGTGCCAGCAGCGACCGACAGAATGATGGTGGGGCCAACGTCCTGACTTTC. Its protein is CASSDRQNDGGANVLTF. The full variable domain, in which reference TRBV7-9 and TRBJ2-6 provide the parts outside the CDR3, is DTGVSQNPRHKITKRGQNVTFRCDPISEHNRLYWYRQTLGQGPEFLTYFQNEAQLEKSRLLSDRFSAERPKGSFSTLEIQRTEQGDSAMYLCASSDRQNDGGANVLTFGAGSRLTVL.

V usage is TRBV19 and J usage is TRBJ1-4; D is unclear. The V gene lost 6 bases and the J gene lost 6 bases, with 14 bases spanning the gap. The CDR3 spans 14 residues. Germline CDR1 LNHDA, CDR2 SQIVND (reference sequence). The CDR3: CASSEASNHEKLFF. DNA for the CDR3: TGTGCCAGTAGCGAGGCGTCCAACCATGAAAAACTGTTTTTT.

The chain combines TRBV4-1 with TRBJ2-2; 9 bases fit TRBD1. Germline V gives CDR1 MGHRA, CDR2 YSYEKL. The CDR3 runs to 13 residues. V was pared by 4 bases and J by 10 bases, with 4 bases of the junction left unmatched. CDR3 nucleotides: TGCGCCAGCAGCCGACAGGGGGATCAGGAGCTGTTTTTT. Protein: CASSRQGDQELFF.